These 29 T cell receptor beta chains came from one sample sequenced in a study of early T cells in non-severe SARS-CoV-2 infection. TCRdb ran MiXCR on the 5' RACE reads and lists one entry per CDR3 protein. The sample has about 80,000 distinct CDR3 sequences; approximately 11% are singletons. Sample: whole blood. These receptors were obtained from an adult who was a healthcare worker with PCR-confirmed SARS-CoV-2 infection or an uninfected control (not recorded which).

This clonotype was observed at least ten times. V and J are TRBV11-2 and TRBJ1-6, with D perhaps TRBD1 (5 bases). V shed 5 bases and J shed 0 bases, with 11 bases lying between them. Germline V gene sequence: CDR1 SGHAT, CDR2 FQNNGV. This CDR3 has 16 residues. CDR3 in DNA: TGTGCCAGCAGCGACAGAGGGTCCTCCTATAATTCACCCCTCCACTTT. Its translation is CASSDRGSSYNSPLHF.

This clonotype has only a few counts. The genes are TRBV2 and TRBJ1-5, with D hard to call. The V and J ends lost 2 bases and 4 bases respectively, with 12 bases between them. The CDR3 runs to 15 residues. Germline V gene data show CDR1 as SNHLY and CDR2 as FYNNEI. Written as DNA, the CDR3 is TGTGCCAGCAGTGAATTGTGGGGAGGTAATCAGCCCCAGCATTTT. Translated: CASSELWGGNQPQHF.

The table lists this clonotype with many counts. The V call is TRBV10-3, the J call TRBJ1-4; 7 bases are a match to TRBD1. V lost 4 bases to trimming and J lost 6 bases; unmatched junction nucleotides: 5. CDR3 size: 14 residues. Germline V gene lookup returns CDR1 ENHRY and CDR2 SYGVKD. The CDR3 here is CAISAGQPDEKLFF. CDR3 sequence (DNA): TGTGCCATCAGTGCGGGACAGCCAGATGAAAAACTGTTTTTT.

In its sample, this clonotype was seen many times. The chain employs TRBV11-2 and TRBJ2-3; 13 bases align to TRBD2. CDR3 length: 16 amino acids. Trimming cost V 3 bases and J 1 base; bases outside gene matches: 1. Germline CDR1 reads SGHAT; CDR2 reads FQNNGV. The CDR3 nucleotides are TGTGCCAGCAGCTTTGGACTAGCGGGGGGCACAGATACGCAGTATTTT. It codes for CASSFGLAGGTDTQYF.

This clonotype was picked up many times. The rearrangement joins TRBV7-2 to TRBJ2-7; a possible D gene is TRBD1 (6 bases). CDR1 and CDR2 (germline): SGHTA, FQGNSA. The CDR3 totals 12 residues. Trimming shortened V by 5 bases and J by 5 bases, and 10 bases separated the two germline ends. The CDR3 nucleotides are TGTGCCAGCAGCCTCAACAGGGACGAGCAGTACTTC. It yields the protein CASSLNRDEQYF.

The chain is built from TRBV20-1 and TRBJ2-3; 7 nucleotides align to TRBD1. There are 15 residues in the CDR3. The junction had 9 bases not matched to a gene; V was cut back by 5 bases and J by 1 base. Germline V lookup: CDR1 DFQATT, CDR2 SNEGSKA (reference sequence). This chain's CDR3 is CSAPGWDSGTDTQYF. As DNA, the CDR3 is TGCAGTGCTCCGGGATGGGACAGTGGCACAGATACGCAGTATTTT.

Notes on this clonotype: This may be a read error, as it is one base from a much larger clone. The V and J genes are TRBV3-1 and TRBJ2-5, with 12 bases aligning to TRBD2. The CDR3 has 16 amino acids. V trimming: 4 bases; J trimming: 5 bases; junction bases outside the gene matches: 8. From germline, CDR1 is LGHDT and CDR2 YNNKEL (reference sequence). In nucleotides, the CDR3 is TGTGCCAGCAGCCCCACGACTAGCGGGGGTTGGGAGACCCAGTACTTC. Protein: CASSPTTSGGWETQYF.

This clonotype appeared many times. V is TRBV10-3 and J is TRBJ1-1, with TRBD1 as a possible D gene (6 bases). In germline, CDR1 is ENHRY, CDR2 SYGVKD. The CDR3 has 13 residues. V lost 6 bases to trimming and J lost 7 bases, with 15 bases between them. DNA of the CDR3: TGTGCCATCAGGACAGGTGGGTTGGTTGAAGCTTTCTTT. This sequence encodes CAIRTGGLVEAFF.

This clonotype was seen ten or more times. This chain's CDR3 is CASSLAMGRIETQYF. CDR3 DNA: TGTGCCAGCAGCTTAGCGATGGGACGGATAGAGACCCAGTACTTC. The chain has TRBV7-8 and TRBJ2-5; tentatively, D is TRBD1 or TRBD2 (5 bases each). Germline CDR1 is SGHVS and CDR2 is FQNEAQ. The CDR3 sequence is 15 residues long. Trimming pared 0 bases from V and 4 bases from J, leaving 12 bases between.

This clonotype has ten or more counts. The chain carries TRBV20-1 and TRBJ1-5; TRBD1 might be the D (5 bases). V was shortened by 1 base and J by 2 bases, with 15 bases between the two germline ends. In germline, CDR1 is DFQATT, CDR2 SNEGSKA (reference sequence). The CDR3 length is 16 residues. The CDR3 bases are TGCAGTGCTAGAGGCGGGACCCTGGCGGGCAATCAGCCCCAGCATTTT. The encoded protein is CSARGGTLAGNQPQHF.

V and J are TRBV29-1 and TRBJ2-3; unclear D gene. This CDR3 has 12 amino acids. Deletions cut 2 bases from V and 3 bases from J, with 6 bases between. From germline, CDR1 is SQVTM and CDR2 ANQGSEA. The CDR3 here is CSVEPRTDTQYF. CDR3 nucleotide sequence: TGCAGCGTTGAACCCCGGACAGATACGCAGTATTTT.

This clonotype was observed many times. The chain couples TRBV20-1 to TRBJ2-7; D is undetermined. There are 12 residues in the CDR3. CDR1 and CDR2 (germline): DFQATT, SNEGSKA (reference sequence). The V end lost 5 bases, the J end lost 4 bases, and 12 bases lay between the germline ends. The CDR3 region is CSAPDNLYEQYF. The CDR3 bases are TGCAGTGCTCCTGATAACCTATACGAGCAGTACTTC.

This clonotype came up many times. The chain employs TRBV4-3 and TRBJ1-1; a possible D gene is TRBD1 (6 bases). V dropped 1 base and J dropped 7 bases, with 13 bases sitting between them. The CDR3 consists of 14 residues. Germline V gives CDR1 LGHNA, CDR2 YSLEER. The CDR3 coding sequence is TGCGCCAGCAGCCAAGCTTCAGGGGATAGTGAAGCTTTCTTT. Encoded protein: CASSQASGDSEAFF.

The table lists this clonotype with many counts. The chain carries TRBV5-4 and TRBJ1-1; D is unclear. Deletions cut 4 bases from V and 5 bases from J, with 12 bases between. The germline gives CDR1 SGHNT, CDR2 YYREEE (reference sequence). CDR3 length: 13 residues. The CDR3 nucleotides read TGTGCCAGCAGCACCGGGCACCGAACTGAAGCTTTCTTT. Translated: CASSTGHRTEAFF. The full variable domain, completed using reference TRBV5-4 and TRBJ1-1, is ETGVTQSPTHLIKTRGQQVTLRCSSQSGHNTVSWYQQALGQGPQFIFQYYREEENGRGNFPPRFSGLQFPNYSSELNVNALELDDSALYLCASSTGHRTEAFFGQGTRLTVV.

The rearrangement links TRBV10-3 to TRBJ1-1; D is possibly TRBD1 (5 bases). Trimming took 8 bases from V and 3 from J, leaving 13 bases between them. The CDR3 runs to 13 residues. Germline CDR1 and CDR2: ENHRY and SYGVKD. The CDR3 nucleotides read TGTGCCATCGAGGAGGGGCGGCACACTGAAGCTTTCTTT. Protein: CAIEEGRHTEAFF.

This clonotype was detected many times. The chain couples TRBV11-2 to TRBJ2-3; 7 bases match TRBD2. V was pared by 2 bases and J by 5 bases, with 13 bases of the junction left unmatched. The CDR3 has 17 residues. CDR1 SGHAT and CDR2 FQNNGV come from the germline V gene. CDR3 region: CASSLREVYARGDTQYF. DNA for the CDR3: TGTGCCAGCAGCTTACGGGAGGTCTATGCGCGGGGAGATACGCAGTATTTT.

Regarding this clonotype: It is likely a read error, because the conserved phenylalanine at the end of the CDR3 is missing. The V and J genes are TRBV18 and TRBJ1-1, with D possibly being TRBD1 (6 bases). In germline, CDR1 is KGHSH, CDR2 LQKENI. This CDR3 region has 12 residues. Trimming took 9 bases from V and 6 from J, leaving 14 bases between them. CDR3 loop: CASSRQASEAFS. The CDR3 DNA reads as TGTGCCAGTTCCAGACAGGCCTCTGAAGCTTTCTCT.

This clonotype has more than one count but fewer than ten. J is TRBJ1-1 and V is TRBV5-4, with a weak D call TRBD1 (5 bases). V lost 0 bases and J lost 0, with 15 bases in between. This CDR3 spans 17 amino acids. Germline V gene sequence: CDR1 SGHNT, CDR2 YYREEE (reference sequence). In DNA, the CDR3 is TGTGCCAGCAGCTTGGGGGGCGCCAGATCCATGAACACTGAAGCTTTCTTT. Translating gives CASSLGGARSMNTEAFF.

This clonotype has at least ten counts. The rearrangement uses TRBV6-2 or TRBV6-3 and TRBJ1-1; D might be TRBD1 (5 bases). CDR3 length equals 13 residues. The V end was cut by 7 bases, the J end by 4 bases, with 13 bases between. Germline V gives CDR1 MNHEY, CDR2 SVGEGT. The CDR3 region is CASNNGTFTEAFF. The DNA for the CDR3 is TGTGCCAGCAACAACGGGACCTTCACTGAAGCTTTCTTT.

This clonotype was detected many times. This sequence joins TRBV6-6 and TRBJ1-6; no firm D call. The length of the CDR3 is 17 residues. Looked up from germline, CDR1 is MNHNY and CDR2 is SVGAGI (reference sequence). V lost 2 bases and J lost 1, with 12 bases in between. CDR3 in amino acids: CASSYVQRRSYNSPLHF. CDR3 nucleotides: TGTGCCAGCAGTTACGTCCAGAGAAGGTCCTATAATTCACCCCTCCACTTT.

The chain links TRBV4-2 to TRBJ2-5; 10 nucleotides line up with TRBD2. This CDR3 region has 20 residues. Germline trimming cut 0 bases from V and 5 bases from J; bases unmatched to any gene: 18. From germline, CDR1 is LGHNA and CDR2 YNFKEQ. Here the CDR3 DNA reads TGTGCCAGCAGCCAAGATGCCAGCGGGGGGGCAAGATCCCAACCGGAGACCCAGTACTTC. It encodes CASSQDASGGARSQPETQYF.

Worth noting for this clonotype: The junction does not match germline at one end; this may be a read error. This rearrangement joins TRBV7-9 to TRBJ2-3; D not certain. The CDR3 is 14 residues long. Looked up from germline, CDR1 is SEHNR and CDR2 is FQNEAQ (reference sequence). The CDR3 loop is CASSLTGITYTQYF. The CDR3 nucleotides are TGTGCCAGCAGCTTAACTGGGATCACATATACGCAGTATTTT.

This clonotype occurred many times. The V and J genes are TRBV4-3 and TRBJ1-6; D not certain. Germline V gene sequence: CDR1 LGHNA, CDR2 YSLEER. The CDR3 sequence is 16 residues long. The V end was cut by 0 bases, the J end by 8 bases, with 14 bases between. The DNA for the CDR3 is TGCGCCAGCAGCCAAGATAGAAATCCAGCGCATTCACCCCTCCACTTT. Encoded protein: CASSQDRNPAHSPLHF.

This clonotype was seen a few times. This chain links TRBV30 with TRBJ1-2; no clear D. The germline V gene encodes CDR1 GTSNPN and CDR2 SVGIG (reference sequence). The CDR3 totals 13 residues. Trimming took 1 base from V and 4 from J, leaving 10 bases between them. The CDR3 coding sequence is TGTGCCTGGAGTGGATCTAACCGCTATGGCTACACCTTC. Translated: CAWSGSNRYGYTF.

In this sample, this clonotype turned up many times. The chain couples TRBV10-3 to TRBJ2-1, with a tentative D call TRBD2 (6 bases). With 6 bases removed from V and 3 bases from J, the gap between germline ends came to 18 bases. Germline lookup yields CDR1 ENHRY and CDR2 SYGVKD. This CDR3 has 16 residues. The CDR3: CAIRGGGAQVYNEQFF. In DNA, the CDR3 is TGTGCCATCAGGGGGGGTGGGGCACAGGTCTACAATGAGCAGTTCTTC.

This rearrangement joins TRBV10-2 to TRBJ1-6, with 7 bases identical to TRBD1. Trimming removed 8 bases from V and 4 bases from J; junction bases left unmatched: 5. The CDR3 has 14 amino acids. The germline V gene has CDR1 WSHSY and CDR2 SAAADI. CDR3 in amino acids: CASGDRFYNSPLHF. DNA of the CDR3: TGCGCCAGCGGGGACAGATTTTATAATTCACCCCTCCACTTT.

The chain uses TRBV7-8 and TRBJ1-1; 8 bases match TRBD1. This CDR3 spans 15 amino acids. Germline CDR1 SGHVS, CDR2 FQNEAQ. J lost 4 bases, V lost 1 base, and 5 bases had no gene match. The chain's CDR3 is CASSLGGTGGTEAFF. For the CDR3, the DNA is TGTGCCAGCAGCTTAGGTGGTACAGGGGGCACTGAAGCTTTCTTT.

This clonotype was recorded many times. The chain joins TRBV29-1 to TRBJ1-5; maybe TRBD1 (5 bases). Germline values: CDR1 SQVTM, CDR2 ANQGSEA. The length of the CDR3 is 15 residues. Trimming removed 5 bases at V and 2 bases at J, with 16 bases between. This CDR3 is CSVKNTRGGNQPQHF. The CDR3 DNA follows: TGCAGCGTTAAGAACACCCGAGGGGGCAATCAGCCCCAGCATTTT.

The rearrangement uses TRBV10-2 and TRBJ2-5; 7 bases are shared with TRBD2. The CDR3 is 12 amino acids. Germline values: CDR1 WSHSY, CDR2 SAAADI. J lost 5 bases, V lost 4 bases, and 1 base had no gene match. Written as DNA, the CDR3 is TGCGCCAGCAGTGTCGGGGGGGAGACCCAGTACTTC. This gives the protein CASSVGGETQYF.